The clone carrying this TCR beta chain was recorded once. Its antigen is unidentified. This PCR relied on a set of 60 Vbeta primers and 13 Jbeta primers. Data came from immunoSEQ multiplex PCR; TCRdb stores just in-frame clones and leaves some out. The sample has around 110,000 clones, roughly 83% seen once. In germline, CDR1 is SGHVS, CDR2 FNYEAQ. The V end was cut by 4 bases, the J end by 3 bases, with 7 bases between. This CDR3 has 13 amino acids. These data originate in a study of cytomegalovirus exposure and HLA in healthy donors. Study-level findings and limits: Rarity held for most TCR sequences, but there were some public TCRs that occurred in many donors. For presence/absence analyses, sequencing depth was assumed to be roughly uniform across donors.

The clonotype was recovered from a man younger than 40 in good health and CMV-seropositive. The chain recombines TRBV7-6 with TRBJ1-3; no reliable D call. Material: PBMCs. The chain's CDR3 is CASSSRVGNTIYF. The CDR3 coding sequence is TGTGCCAGCAGCTCCCGGGTTGGAAACACCATATATTTT.